This T cell receptor (beta chain) came from a study of cytomegalovirus exposure and HLA in healthy donors. Study-level background: For the approximately 430 genotyped donors, roughly 80% fell within the Caucasian-associated ancestry cluster. Study-wide points: Using a false discovery rate of 0.05, a later analysis showed that 16,951 TCR beta sequences were associated with HLA alleles. For most TCR beta V segments, an earlier analysis put the productive rate at about 90% or about 30% of the time. It emerged from a later analysis that several of the most significant clusters appeared to be linked to common viral pathogens.

It was with 60 Vbeta and 13 Jbeta primers that the PCR ran. Profiled with immunoSEQ multiplex PCR; TCRdb holds only in-frame clones, not every one. The table lists just over 200,000 clones, with roughly 1.1% in the top ten. Details on this clone: No antigen is known for it.

This sequence originates from a girl aged 2-10 years in good health and CMV-seropositive. Specimen: PBMCs.

CDR3 residues: CASRERENTEAFF. CDR3 in DNA: TGTGCCAGCAGGGAAAGAGAGAACACTGAAGCTTTCTTT. V is TRBV6-1 and J is TRBJ1-1; D ambiguous. Germline assignment: CDR1 MNHNS and CDR2 SASEGT. CDR3 size: 13 residues. The V end was cut by 6 bases, the J end by 1 base, with 9 bases between.